The present T cell receptor beta chain was sequenced within a study of low-dose radiotherapy and immunotherapy resistance in tumors. About the study: Members of Cohort 1 were treated with 0.5 Gy per fraction every 2 weeks. The prescribed total PTV dose was 6.5 Gy. Individuals in Cohort 2 had 1 Gy per fraction every two weeks, adding up to 13 Gy over 26 weeks.

Alpha and beta chains were covered, as first-strand cDNA relied on TRAV- and TRBV-specific primers. PCR amplification of the TCRs was performed with Phusion for approximately 20 PCR cycles, and it relied on a constant-region primer together with a V-primer adapter. A single record per CDR3 protein comes from TCRdb applying MiXCR to the reads. Counted here are 64,000 or so distinct CDR3 sequences, 31% occurring once; the ten biggest clones make up 11%. CDR1 SEHNR and CDR2 FQNEAQ come from the germline V gene (reference sequence). Trimming stripped 5 bases from V and 11 bases from J, with 22 bases between. This CDR3 is 15 amino acids long. Time point of the sample: before trial treatment. Low-dose radiotherapy, low-dose cyclophosphamide, aspirin, ipilimumab and nivolumab were all given to the donors. Advanced solid tumors without tumor-infiltrating lymphocytes were required for inclusion.

Sequencing was performed on PBMCs, taken before treatment. The chain couples TRBV7-9 to TRBJ1-5; D is undetermined. The sequence derives from a female donor with ovarian cancer. The CDR3 sequence is CASSTRVSKFGAQHF. CDR3 DNA: TGTGCCAGCAGCACCCGGGTCTCGAAGTTTGGGGCCCAGCATTTT.